Included here is one T cell receptor beta chain sequence, with context. Its antigen is unknown. The PCR was carried out with 60 Vbeta primers and 13 Jbeta primers. Data came from immunoSEQ multiplex PCR; TCRdb stores just in-frame clones and leaves some out. The profile shows approximately 100,000 clones, roughly 76% of them singletons. This sample stems from a study of cytomegalovirus exposure and HLA in healthy donors. Study as a whole: Earlier sequencing of 150 million to 200 million T cells yielded 95 million to 120 million unique TCR beta sequences. Broader study findings: Common viral pathogens were later found to be apparently linked to several of the most significant clusters. Sequencing likely caused a cluster of highly shared sequence variants. In a later analysis, DRB1 alleles had the most associated TCRs; HLA-C alleles the fewest.

V lost 5 bases and J lost 4, with 14 bases in between. Germline V CDR1 and CDR2: SGHTA, FQGNSA. This CDR3 contains 14 residues. This TCR derives from a female donor in good health and CMV-seronegative. Sequencing input: PBMCs. This chain uses TRBV7-2 with TRBJ1-1; D may be TRBD1 (6 bases). Here the CDR3 DNA reads TGTGCCAGCAGCCCCCGGGGGGCGGTCACTGAAGCTTTCTTT. Translation: CASSPRGAVTEAFF.